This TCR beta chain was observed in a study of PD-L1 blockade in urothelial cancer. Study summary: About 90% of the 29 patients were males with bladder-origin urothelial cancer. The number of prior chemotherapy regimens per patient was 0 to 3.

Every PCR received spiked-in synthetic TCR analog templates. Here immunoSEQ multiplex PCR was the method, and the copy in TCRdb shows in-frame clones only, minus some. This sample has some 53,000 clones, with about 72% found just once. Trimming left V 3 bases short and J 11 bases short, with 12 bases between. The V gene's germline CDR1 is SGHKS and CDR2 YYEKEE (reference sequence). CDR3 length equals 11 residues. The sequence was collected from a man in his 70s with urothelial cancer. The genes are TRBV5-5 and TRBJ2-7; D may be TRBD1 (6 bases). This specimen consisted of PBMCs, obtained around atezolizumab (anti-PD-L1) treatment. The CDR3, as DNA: TGTGCCAGCAGCTCTACAGGGTCCGAGTACTTC. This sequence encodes CASSSTGSEYF.